A single sample is the source of the 3 T cell receptor beta chains below, sequenced in a study of technical replicates of blood from a handful of donors. Sequenced by immunoSEQ multiplex PCR; TCRdb stores in-frame clones only, minus some. This table has around 79,000 clones, 94% appearing once. The material sequenced was T cells isolated from PBMCs. The receptors shown here come from a human donor in good health.

V usage is TRBV7-3 and J usage is TRBJ2-2; a weak D match, TRBD2 (5 bases). The V and J ends lost 1 base and 5 bases respectively, with 11 bases between them. Germline V CDR1 and CDR2: SGHTA, FQGTGA. The CDR3 loop spans 15 amino acids. CDR3 sequence: CASSLNRGTTGELFF. CDR3 sequence (DNA): TGTGCCAGCAGCTTAAACCGGGGTACGACCGGGGAGCTGTTTTTT.

The chain employs TRBV27 and TRBJ2-1; 8 bases line up with TRBD2. Trimming removed 3 bases from V and 1 base from J; junction bases left unmatched: 2. The CDR3 consists of 15 residues. Germline CDR1 reads MNHEY; CDR2 reads SMNVEV (reference sequence). The CDR3 nucleotides read TGTGCCAGCAGTTTCGCTAGCGGGTCCTACAATGAGCAGTTCTTC. As protein: CASSFASGSYNEQFF.

V usage is TRBV2 and J usage is TRBJ1-2, with a tentative D call TRBD1 (6 bases). Per the germline V gene, CDR1 is SNHLY and CDR2 is FYNNEI. Trimming cost V 10 bases and J 8 bases, with 17 bases left between them. This CDR3 is 12 amino acids long. The CDR3 region has the DNA TGTGCCAACGAGGACAGCTCGCGCGGCTACACCTTC. It translates to CANEDSSRGYTF.